These 11 T cell receptor beta chains were sequenced from one sample in a study of T-cell reconstitution after alpha-beta-depleted transplantation in children. It was with unique molecular identifiers that the TCRbeta library was prepared. TCRdb analysed the PCR reads with MiXCR anew, one entry per CDR3 protein. Of about 130,000 distinct CDR3 sequences detected, approximately 8.7% appear once; the ten largest clones hold about 24%. Sample: PBMCs, mostly from graft donor cells, taken 180 days after TCRalphabeta/CD19-depleted stem cell transplant. These receptors were obtained from a girl under three years old who had a stem cell transplant for combined immunodeficiency, so the T cells may come from the graft donor.

This clonotype occurred many times. The J gene is TRBJ2-5, the V gene TRBV7-3; 10 bases line up with TRBD2. This CDR3 comprises 15 residues. CDR1 and CDR2 from the germline V gene are SGHTA and FQGTGA. V shed 2 bases, J shed 4 bases, and the junction held 4 bases outside the gene matches. CDR3 loop: CASSLVAGGRETQYF. The CDR3, as DNA: TGTGCCAGCAGCTTAGTAGCGGGAGGTCGAGAGACCCAGTACTTC.

This clonotype was seen a few times. The chain has TRBV10-3 and TRBJ2-2; D is possibly TRBD2 (6 bases). V lost 2 bases to trimming and J lost 3 bases, with 7 bases between them. Germline V lookup: CDR1 ENHRY, CDR2 SYGVKD. This CDR3 has 14 residues. The CDR3 DNA is TGTGCCATCAGTGAGAAGCGGGACACCGGGGAGCTGTTTTTT. It specifies CAISEKRDTGELFF.

This clonotype came up many times. CDR3: CATSGESSYNEQFF. The CDR3 nucleotides read TGTGCCACCAGTGGAGAGAGCTCCTACAATGAGCAGTTCTTC. The rearrangement uses TRBV24-1 and TRBJ2-1, with no clear D. CDR1 is KGHDR and CDR2 is SFDVKD in the germline V gene. The CDR3 is 14 amino acids. Trimming removed 5 bases at V and 0 bases at J, with 7 bases between.

Only a few counts were recorded for this clonotype. The V and J genes are TRBV6-2 or TRBV6-3 and TRBJ2-7; D possibly corresponds to TRBD2 (5 bases). The CDR3 has 11 amino acids. Trimming pared 5 bases from V and 6 bases from J, leaving 8 bases between. Germline loops: CDR1 MNHEY, CDR2 SVGEGT. CDR3 region: CASSAGLEQYF. The CDR3 coding sequence is TGTGCCAGCAGTGCGGGTCTCGAGCAGTACTTC.

The V gene is TRBV27, the J gene TRBJ2-1, with 13 bases lining up with TRBD2. J gave up 10 bases and V 1 base, and 4 bases lay outside the gene matches. In germline, CDR1 is MNHEY, CDR2 SMNVEV (reference sequence). The CDR3 length is 15 residues. The CDR3 loop is CASSLWALAGGEQFF. The CDR3 DNA sequence: TGTGCCAGCAGTTTATGGGCACTAGCGGGAGGGGAGCAGTTCTTC.

The J gene is TRBJ2-7, the V gene TRBV20-1; 12 bases agree with TRBD2. The germline CDR1 and CDR2 sequences are DFQATT and SNEGSKA (reference sequence). V gave up 5 bases and J gave up 3 bases; unmatched junction bases: 5. The CDR3 is 14 residues long. The CDR3 DNA reads as TGCAGTGCTGAGACTAGCGGGGGATTCTACGAGCAGTACTTC. This gives the protein CSAETSGGFYEQYF.

The V and J genes are TRBV20-1 and TRBJ2-3, with D possibly being TRBD1 or TRBD2 (6 bases each). V dropped 3 bases and J dropped 3 bases, with 13 bases sitting between them. CDR3 length equals 14 residues. The germline gives CDR1 DFQATT, CDR2 SNEGSKA (reference sequence). The DNA for the CDR3 is TGCAGTGCTAGGGAGGGGGTGAAGACAGATACGCAGTATTTT. Amino acid sequence: CSAREGVKTDTQYF.

This clonotype was seen a few times. This chain links TRBV10-3 with TRBJ2-7, with D possibly matching TRBD2 (5 bases). Germline CDR1 and CDR2: ENHRY and SYGVKD. V lost 0 bases and J lost 2, with 14 bases in between. This CDR3 is 16 amino acids long. In DNA form, the CDR3 reads TGTGCCATCAGTGAGTCGTTCCCGGACTTTACCTACGAGCAGTACTTC. Protein: CAISESFPDFTYEQYF.

The sample holds a few counts of this clonotype. This chain connects TRBV5-1 to TRBJ1-4; D remains unclear. Germline V gives CDR1 SGHRS, CDR2 YFSETQ. The ends were cut back, 0 bases at V and 6 bases at J, with 12 bases in the middle. The CDR3 is 15 residues long. CDR3 nucleotide sequence: TGCGCCAGCAGCTTGGAATTCGGCGGAGATGAAAAACTGTTTTTT. Its translation is CASSLEFGGDEKLFF.

Only a few counts were recorded for this clonotype. V is TRBV12-3 or TRBV12-4 and J is TRBJ2-3; TRBD1 aligns across 7 bases. The CDR3 contains 15 residues. With 5 bases clipped from V and 2 bases from J, the junction kept 7 bases outside the gene matches. CDR3 sequence: CASSIGDRYTDTQYF. CDR3 bases: TGTGCCAGCAGTATTGGGGACAGATACACAGATACGCAGTATTTT.

This clonotype was seen ten or more times. The chain couples TRBV5-1 to TRBJ1-1, with D perhaps matching TRBD1 (5 bases). Germline values: CDR1 SGHRS, CDR2 YFSETQ. CDR3 length: 13 residues. Trimming pared 1 base from V and 3 bases from J, leaving 7 bases between. The CDR3 nucleotides read TGCGCCAGCAGCTTGATGGGGGACACTGAAGCTTTCTTT. As protein: CASSLMGDTEAFF.